This paragraph reports one TCR beta chain. Its antigen is currently unknown. TCRdb keeps only in-frame clones here, not all; method: immunoSEQ multiplex PCR. The sample consists of tens of thousands of clones, 75% to 85% of them appearing once. The sample belongs to a study of Ad26.COV2.S vaccination and SARS-CoV-2 variants. The CDR3 is made up of 14 amino acids. V lost 3 bases to trimming and J lost 8 bases, with 16 bases between them. CDR1 is MNHEY and CDR2 is SMNVEV in the germline V gene (reference sequence). Study-wide results and limits: Analytic work on TCR breadth and depth might have understated the full extent of total T cell responses. Whether participants received vaccine or placebo, their non-spike TCR breadth was similar. Placebo recipients showed lower spike-specific TCR breadth than vaccinees. After vaccination, reports described spike-specific CD8+ and CD4+ T cell responses as showing substantial breadth.

This material consisted of peripheral blood, taken after recovery from COVID-19. The V and J genes are TRBV27 and TRBJ1-2, with D maybe TRBD1 (5 bases). The origin of this receptor is a human donor who had recovered from COVID-19. CDR3 amino acids: CASSFTAGMGGYTF. The CDR3 coding sequence is TGTGCCAGCAGTTTTACTGCAGGGATGGGCGGCTACACCTTC.